This TCR beta chain comes out of a study of regulatory T cells in long-lasting Graves disease. The time point here: newly diagnosed GD, antithyroid drugs for less than 3 months. PBMC RNA served as the TCR library source. Blood from the periphery, nine milliliters in all, was drawn into EDTA tubes. Study outcomes and limitations: With some 2,800 shared public clonotypes, persistent patients exceeded new patients, who shared about a thousand.

V lost 3 bases, J lost 4 bases, and 7 bases lay in between. Germline CDR1 SNHLY, CDR2 FYNNEI. The CDR3 is made up of 13 amino acids. Arm-PCR with iRepertoire HTBI primers amplified the CDR3 regions for these TCR beta libraries. MiXCR, applied by TCRdb to the multiplex PCR reads, yields one record per CDR3 protein. In the table there are approximately 560,000 distinct CDR3 sequences, approximately 16% of which are singletons. Many counts were recorded for this clonotype. Its target is not known. The data also belong to a second study, concerning T cells in Graves' hyperthyroidism and ophthalmopathy. That source adds: Blood also held most thyroid clonotypes expanded beyond 0.001.

This clonotype originated in a man aged 18 to 35 with Graves disease. The chain couples TRBV2 to TRBJ1-3; the D is unclear. Sequenced material: peripheral blood mononuclear cells (PBMCs), taken at new diagnosis, from a patient treated with antithyroid drugs. CDR3 DNA sequence: TGTGCCAGCAGTGATACGGAGGGAAACACCATATATTTT. Translating it yields CASSDTEGNTIYF.